This TCR beta chain was sequenced during a study of blood T cells in healthy people across ages. Sample-barcoded 5' priming and a J-beta primer mix drove a second PCR of about 6 to 11 cycles. Each CDR3 protein is one row after TCRdb ran MiXCR on the 5' RACE reads. Of about 1.5 million distinct CDR3 sequences in the sample, 35% to 45% were seen once. Germline V gives CDR1 DFQATT, CDR2 SNEGSKA (reference sequence). CDR3 length: 11 amino acids. This clonotype has a single count. What it recognizes is unknown. Study-level findings and limits: A strong correlation between TCR beta diversity and naive T cell percentage was seen.

Sequenced input: blood. This sequence originates from a woman younger than 30 in good health. The chain links TRBV20-1 to TRBJ2-1; D remains ambiguous. The J call may not be correct, given that the DNA end is closer to TRBJ2-7. CDR3 DNA: TGCAGTGCTAGAACCCCCAATGAGCAGTACTTC. This translates into CSARTPNEQYF.